One and the same sample provided the 30 T cell receptor beta chains below, sequenced in a study of identifying expanded T cells in peripheral blood. Profiling relied on immunoSEQ multiplex PCR, and the TCRdb table lists in-frame clones only, not all of them. The sample lists about 78,000 clones; 70% to 90% were seen once. Sequenced sample: blood. The origin of the receptors is a person between 18 and 69 years old in good health.

The chain carries TRBV5-5 and TRBJ2-1; a possible D gene is TRBD2 (5 bases). The CDR3 covers 16 residues. Trimming cost V 4 bases and J 0 bases, with 14 bases left between them. CDR1 is SGHKS and CDR2 is YYEKEE in the germline V gene (reference sequence). For the CDR3, the DNA is TGTGCCAGCAGCCCTAGGAGCGGATCCTCCTACAATGAGCAGTTCTTC. Residues: CASSPRSGSSYNEQFF.

The chain has TRBV4-3 and TRBJ2-1; no clear D. The V end was cut by 0 bases, the J end by 6 bases, with 12 bases between. Germline-derived CDR1 and CDR2 are LGHNA and YSLEER. This CDR3 has 15 residues. The CDR3 sequence: CASSQDGRVGNEQFF. The DNA of the CDR3 is TGCGCCAGCAGCCAAGATGGAAGGGTAGGCAATGAGCAGTTCTTC.

The chain combines TRBV7-8 with TRBJ2-1, with TRBD2 identical over 13 bases. The CDR3 extends over 19 amino acids. The germline V gene has CDR1 SGHVS and CDR2 FQNEAQ. V lost 5 bases to trimming and J lost 0 bases; unmatched junction nucleotides: 10. The CDR3 DNA sequence: TGTGCCAGCAGCCGGCTAGTCGGGACTAGCGGGATCTCCTACAATGAGCAGTTCTTC. As protein: CASSRLVGTSGISYNEQFF. Filled out from reference TRBV7-8 and TRBJ2-1, the complete variable domain reads GAGVSQSPRYKVAKRGQDVALRCDPISGHVSLFWYQQALGQGPEFLTYFQNEAQLDKSGLPSDRFFAERPEGSVSTLKIQRTQQEDSAVYLCASSRLVGTSGISYNEQFFGPGTRLTVL.

This chain connects TRBV28 to TRBJ2-7; D might be TRBD1 (5 bases). Looked up from germline, CDR1 is MDHEN and CDR2 is SYDVKM. The CDR3 runs to 14 residues. V was pared by 1 base and J by 0 bases, with 7 bases between. The CDR3 sequence is CASSLSGFSYEQYF. The CDR3 DNA follows: TGTGCCAGCAGTTTATCAGGGTTCTCCTACGAGCAGTACTTC.

The V gene is TRBV30, the J gene TRBJ1-1; weak D call: TRBD1 (6 bases). V was cut by 4 bases and J by 8 bases, with 8 bases left in between. CDR3 length: 10 residues. Per the germline V gene, CDR1 is GTSNPN and CDR2 is SVGIG (reference sequence). CDR3: CAWKDREAFF. CDR3 nucleotides: TGTGCCTGGAAAGACAGGGAAGCTTTCTTT.

CDR3 nucleotides: TGCGCCAGCAGCCGCGGACCTCCCAGCACAGATACGCAGTATTTT. Its translation: CASSRGPPSTDTQYF. V is TRBV4-1 and J is TRBJ2-3; D unclear. The V end was cut by 4 bases, the J end by 0 bases, with 11 bases between. The CDR3 loop spans 15 amino acids. The germline V gene encodes CDR1 MGHRA and CDR2 YSYEKL.

This clone occurred once. The chain has TRBV6-1 and TRBJ2-3, with D possibly matching TRBD1 (5 bases). The CDR3 is 15 residues long. Trimming cost V 5 bases and J 0 bases, with 12 bases left between them. Germline CDR1 and CDR2: MNHNS and SASEGT. CDR3 coding DNA: TGTGCCAGCAGTAAAGGGGCCTTAAGCACAGATACGCAGTATTTT. This translates into CASSKGALSTDTQYF.

This clone appeared a single time. V usage is TRBV6-5 and J usage is TRBJ1-2, with D possibly TRBD1 on 5 matching bases. The CDR3 has 14 residues. CDR1 MNHEY and CDR2 SVGAGI come from the germline V gene. V dropped 3 bases and J dropped 8 bases, with 16 bases sitting between them. CDR3 residues: CASSYGDQWGGYTF. CDR3 coding DNA: TGTGCCAGCAGTTATGGAGACCAATGGGGGGGCTACACCTTC.

The gene calls are TRBV19 and TRBJ2-5, with a possible D match to TRBD2 (5 bases). In germline, CDR1 is LNHDA, CDR2 SQIVND (reference sequence). Trimming stripped 3 bases from V and 2 bases from J, with 10 bases between. This CDR3 has 14 amino acids. CDR3 coding DNA: TGTGCCAGTAGTATGCGGGTGGGGCAAGAGACCCAGTACTTC. Its protein product is CASSMRVGQETQYF.

This clone appeared a single time. The CDR3 DNA reads as TGTGCCAGCTCAGGCATAGGGACATTACAAAGTCGGGCCAACGTCCTGACTTTC. Translated: CASSGIGTLQSRANVLTF. The chain carries TRBV18 and TRBJ2-6; D possibly corresponds to TRBD1 (6 bases). Germline V gene data show CDR1 as KGHSH and CDR2 as LQKENI. V lost 5 bases, J lost 5 bases, and 22 bases lay in between. The CDR3 extends over 18 amino acids.

The chain uses TRBV27 and TRBJ2-7, with 8 bases lining up with TRBD2. Germline loops: CDR1 MNHEY, CDR2 SMNVEV (reference sequence). The CDR3 covers 16 residues. The V segment lost 5 bases and the J segment 3 bases; nucleotides outside the gene matches: 12. The CDR3 loop is CASSSPGGGGSYEQYF. The CDR3 DNA sequence: TGTGCCAGCAGTAGTCCGGGGGGGGGCGGGAGCTACGAGCAGTACTTC.

J is TRBJ2-3 and V is TRBV11-3, with 11 bases fitting TRBD2. There are 17 residues in the CDR3. Per the germline V gene, CDR1 is SGHNT and CDR2 is YENEEA. J lost 2 bases, V lost 4 bases, and 8 bases had no gene match. This CDR3 reads CASSSSGTSGPTDTQYF. The CDR3 region has the DNA TGTGCCAGCAGCTCATCCGGGACTAGCGGACCCACAGATACGCAGTATTTT.

The CDR3 loop reads CASSSSKGTYEQYF. Written as DNA, the CDR3 is TGTGCCAGCAGCTCCTCGAAGGGCACCTACGAGCAGTACTTC. The rearrangement links TRBV7-9 to TRBJ2-7; D ambiguous. This CDR3 is 14 amino acids long. Germline loops: CDR1 SEHNR, CDR2 FQNEAQ (reference sequence). V dropped 4 bases and J dropped 2 bases, with 12 bases sitting between them.

The V gene is TRBV10-3, the J gene TRBJ2-7; D is unclear. Trimming stripped 0 bases from V and 2 bases from J, with 11 bases between. The CDR3 is 15 residues long. Germline CDR1 reads ENHRY; CDR2 reads SYGVKD. The CDR3 sequence: CAISESLSATYEQYF. CDR3 DNA: TGTGCCATCAGTGAGTCGCTTTCCGCCACCTACGAGCAGTACTTC.

The chain joins TRBV5-1 to TRBJ2-1; 8 bases agree with TRBD1. CDR3 length equals 16 residues. J lost 4 bases, V lost 4 bases, and 10 bases had no gene match. Germline CDR1 SGHRS, CDR2 YFSETQ. This chain's CDR3 is CASSHIGQGNYNEQFF. The CDR3 DNA reads TGCGCCAGCAGCCACATTGGACAGGGCAATTACAATGAGCAGTTCTTC.

This clone was seen only a few times. V gene TRBV14 combines with J gene TRBJ1-5; 8 positions agree with TRBD1. The V segment lost 10 bases and the J segment 4 bases; nucleotides outside the gene matches: 6. The CDR3 extends over 13 amino acids. Germline V gene data show CDR1 as SGHDN and CDR2 as FVKESK. The CDR3 loop reads CATKDRGNQPQHF. The DNA for the CDR3 is TGTGCCACCAAAGACAGGGGTAATCAGCCCCAGCATTTT.

This chain links TRBV18 with TRBJ2-7, with D uncertain. The CDR3 spans 14 residues. Looked up from germline, CDR1 is KGHSH and CDR2 is LQKENI. V lost 3 bases, J lost 0 bases, and 9 bases lay in between. CDR3 amino acids: CASSPDKSSYEQYF. The CDR3 bases are TGTGCCAGCTCACCCGACAAGTCCTCCTACGAGCAGTACTTC.

This chain links TRBV29-1 with TRBJ2-7; no firm D call. The length of the CDR3 is 13 residues. V lost 3 bases to trimming and J lost 0 bases, with 9 bases between them. Germline V gene lookup returns CDR1 SQVTM and CDR2 ANQGSEA. The CDR3 region is CSVDLANSYEQYF. The CDR3 DNA sequence: TGCAGCGTTGATTTGGCGAACTCCTACGAGCAGTACTTC.

V usage is TRBV28 and J usage is TRBJ2-3, with D maybe TRBD2 (6 bases). CDR1 and CDR2 (germline): MDHEN, SYDVKM. The V and J ends lost 6 bases and 2 bases respectively, with 12 bases between them. There are 14 residues in the CDR3. CDR3 region: CASRRGNPTDTQYF. DNA for the CDR3: TGTGCCAGCAGGCGGGGCAACCCCACAGATACGCAGTATTTT.

The J gene is TRBJ1-2, the V gene TRBV28; possible D gene TRBD1, 6 bases. The germline V and J ends were trimmed by 6 bases and 2 bases, with 7 bases remaining between them. The CDR3 spans 12 residues. Germline V lookup: CDR1 MDHEN, CDR2 SYDVKM. CDR3 protein: CASRTGNYGYTF. The CDR3 DNA reads TGTGCCAGCAGGACAGGCAACTATGGCTACACCTTC.

The chain couples TRBV5-1 to TRBJ2-3, with 7 bases identical to TRBD1. CDR3 length: 15 amino acids. Looked up from germline, CDR1 is SGHRS and CDR2 is YFSETQ. The J segment lost 0 bases and the V segment lost 2 bases, leaving 3 bases of the junction unmatched. The CDR3 sequence is CASSLDRVSTDTQYF. The DNA for the CDR3 is TGCGCCAGCAGCTTAGACAGGGTTAGCACAGATACGCAGTATTTT.

The rearrangement joins TRBV5-1 to TRBJ1-5; D is ambiguous. Trimming took 0 bases from V and 3 from J, leaving 10 bases between them. The CDR3 covers 15 residues. CDR1 SGHRS and CDR2 YFSETQ come from the germline V gene. DNA of the CDR3: TGCGCCAGCAGCTTGGACGGAGAGGTCAATCAGCCCCAGCATTTT. As protein: CASSLDGEVNQPQHF. Filled out from reference TRBV5-1 and TRBJ1-5, the complete variable domain reads KAGVTQTPRYLIKTRGQQVTLSCSPISGHRSVSWYQQTPGQGLQFLFEYFSETQRNKGNFPGRFSGRQFSNSRSEMNVSTLELGDSALYLCASSLDGEVNQPQHFGDGTRLSIL.

CDR3 sequence: CASTGGSNYGYTF. CDR3 coding DNA: TGTGCCTCCACAGGGGGGAGTAACTATGGCTACACCTTC. The chain has TRBV30 and TRBJ1-2; 8 bases agree with TRBD1. V shed 7 bases and J 1 base; nucleotides not matched to a gene: 5. Germline lookup yields CDR1 GTSNPN and CDR2 SVGIG (reference sequence). The CDR3 contains 13 residues.

This clone was counted once. This chain uses TRBV29-1 with TRBJ2-7; 15 nucleotides align to TRBD2. CDR1 is SQVTM and CDR2 is ANQGSEA in the germline V gene. This CDR3 has 16 amino acids. J gave up 2 bases and V 7 bases, and 9 bases lay outside the gene matches. In DNA form, the CDR3 reads TGCAGCGCCGAGGGACTAGCGGGAGGTTACCCCTACGAGCAGTACTTC. Protein: CSAEGLAGGYPYEQYF.

This clone has at least ten counts. The chain joins TRBV20-1 to TRBJ2-1, with D uncertain. Germline loops: CDR1 DFQATT, CDR2 SNEGSKA (reference sequence). The CDR3 length is 11 residues. The CDR3 region is CTVDSHNEQFF. Here the CDR3 DNA reads TGCACTGTAGACTCGCACAATGAGCAGTTCTTC.

This chain links TRBV11-1 with TRBJ2-2; D is undetermined. CDR3 size: 14 residues. Germline CDR1 is SGHAT and CDR2 is FQDESV (reference sequence). V lost 6 bases and J lost 4, with 12 bases in between. CDR3 protein: CASSTQERTGELFF. The CDR3 DNA reads as TGTGCCAGCAGTACTCAGGAGCGCACCGGGGAGCTGTTTTTT.

V gene TRBV9 combines with J gene TRBJ2-2; the match to TRBD2 covers 14 bases. CDR1 and CDR2 (germline): SGDLS, YYNGEE. The junction had 1 base not matched to a gene; V was cut back by 0 bases and J by 6 bases. The length of the CDR3 is 16 residues. CDR3 in amino acids: CASSVGLAGGAGELFF. The CDR3 nucleotides are TGTGCCAGCAGCGTAGGACTAGCGGGAGGGGCCGGGGAGCTGTTTTTT.

CDR3 sequence reads: CAWSAPGTGNNEQFF. The CDR3 bases are TGTGCCTGGAGTGCACCCGGGACAGGTAACAATGAGCAGTTCTTC. The chain links TRBV30 to TRBJ2-1, with TRBD1 identical over 8 bases. V gave up 1 base and J gave up 5 bases; unmatched junction bases: 7. CDR1 and CDR2 (germline): GTSNPN, SVGIG (reference sequence). This CDR3 comprises 15 residues.

V is TRBV7-9 and J is TRBJ2-2; D perhaps matches TRBD2 (5 bases). The V end lost 2 bases, the J end lost 4 bases, and 14 bases lay between the germline ends. This CDR3 has 16 amino acids. Germline loops: CDR1 SEHNR, CDR2 FQNEAQ (reference sequence). This chain's CDR3 is CASSLISSWGTGELFF. Written as DNA, the CDR3 is TGTGCCAGCAGCTTAATTTCTAGCTGGGGCACCGGGGAGCTGTTTTTT.

This clone was seen more than once but under ten times. V usage is TRBV7-3 and J usage is TRBJ1-1, with a weak D call TRBD1 (6 bases). Trimming took 5 bases from V and 3 from J, leaving 10 bases between them. Germline V gene data show CDR1 as SGHTA and CDR2 as FQGTGA. The length of the CDR3 is 13 residues. DNA of the CDR3: TGTGCCAGCAGCGTGACAGGATACACTGAAGCTTTCTTT. Translation: CASSVTGYTEAFF.